This TCR beta chain originates from a study of blood T cell repertoires in COVID-19. Overall study context: There were acute and convalescent COVID-19 samples, and they came from the United States, Italy and Spain. Sources were T cells, B-cell-depleted T cells, or PBMCs; the material itself was cDNA or gDNA.

The J segment lost 5 bases and the V segment lost 4 bases, leaving 13 bases of the junction unmatched. Germline CDR1 is SGDLS and CDR2 is YYNGEE. The CDR3 has 16 amino acids. In the source study's methods: From reference gene primer amplification, estimates of nucleated cell counts were derived. The method was immunoSEQ multiplex PCR; TCRdb's version includes in-frame clones alone and lacks a portion of them. V and J calls and clone size follow that table, whereas D and trimming were derived from the DNA. Seen here are about 110,000 clones, about 87% observed once, and the top ten hold around 1.1%. This TCR was recovered from a human donor in a cohort sampled during active COVID-19. This sequence joins TRBV9 and TRBJ2-3, with 7 bases aligning to TRBD2. Sequencing used peripheral blood. As DNA, the CDR3 is TGTGCCAGCAGCCCACCTAGCGGCAGGGCGTTAGATACGCAGTATTTT. This sequence encodes CASSPPSGRALDTQYF.